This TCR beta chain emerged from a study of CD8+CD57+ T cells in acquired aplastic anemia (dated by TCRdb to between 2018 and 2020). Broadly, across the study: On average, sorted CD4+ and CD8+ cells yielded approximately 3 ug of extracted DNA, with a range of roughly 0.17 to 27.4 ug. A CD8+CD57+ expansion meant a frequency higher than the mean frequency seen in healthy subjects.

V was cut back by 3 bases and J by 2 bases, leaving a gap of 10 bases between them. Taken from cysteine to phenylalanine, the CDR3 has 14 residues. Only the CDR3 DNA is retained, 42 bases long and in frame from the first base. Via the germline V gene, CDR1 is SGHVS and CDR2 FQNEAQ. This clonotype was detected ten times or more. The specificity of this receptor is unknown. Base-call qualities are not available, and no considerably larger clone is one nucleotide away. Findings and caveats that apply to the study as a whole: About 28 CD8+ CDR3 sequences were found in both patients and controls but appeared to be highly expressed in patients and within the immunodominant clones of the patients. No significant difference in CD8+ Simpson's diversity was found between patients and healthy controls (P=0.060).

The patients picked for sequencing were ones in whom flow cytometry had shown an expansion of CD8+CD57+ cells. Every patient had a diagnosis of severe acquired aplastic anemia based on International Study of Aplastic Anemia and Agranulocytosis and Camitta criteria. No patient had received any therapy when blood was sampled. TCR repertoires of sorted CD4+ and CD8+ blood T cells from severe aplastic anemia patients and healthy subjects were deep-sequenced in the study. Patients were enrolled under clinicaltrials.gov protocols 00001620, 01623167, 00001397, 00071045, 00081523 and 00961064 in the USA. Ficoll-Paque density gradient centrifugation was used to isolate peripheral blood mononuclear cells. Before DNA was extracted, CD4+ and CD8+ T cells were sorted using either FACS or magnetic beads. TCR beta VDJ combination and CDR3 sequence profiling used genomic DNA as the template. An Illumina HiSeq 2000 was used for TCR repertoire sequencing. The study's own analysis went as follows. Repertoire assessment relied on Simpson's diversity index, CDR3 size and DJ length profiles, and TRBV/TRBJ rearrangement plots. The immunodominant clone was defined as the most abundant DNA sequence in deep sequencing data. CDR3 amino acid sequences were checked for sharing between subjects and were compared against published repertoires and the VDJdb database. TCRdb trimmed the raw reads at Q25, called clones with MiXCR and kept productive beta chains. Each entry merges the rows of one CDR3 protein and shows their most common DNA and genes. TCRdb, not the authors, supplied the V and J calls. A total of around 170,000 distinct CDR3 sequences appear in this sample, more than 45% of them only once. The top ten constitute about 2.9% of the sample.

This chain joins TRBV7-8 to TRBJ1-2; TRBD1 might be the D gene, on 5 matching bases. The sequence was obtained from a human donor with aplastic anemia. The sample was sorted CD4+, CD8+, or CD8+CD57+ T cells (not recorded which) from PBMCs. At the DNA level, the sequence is TGTGCCAGCAGCTTTGGGACGGGGAACTATGGCTACACCTTC. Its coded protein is CASSFGTGNYGYTF.